One and the same sample provided the 5 T cell receptor beta chains below, sequenced in a study of blood T cells in healthy people across ages. A second PCR of 7 to 11 cycles used a sample-barcoded 5' primer and a J-beta primer mix. Via MiXCR, TCRdb re-called the 5' RACE reads, giving one row per CDR3 protein. The data show just under 550,000 distinct CDR3 sequences, approximately 25% seen once. These same records also appear under a second study, on T cells of mothers and their children.

The sequencing sample was made of blood. All receptors come from a boy aged 5-17 years in good health.

V gene TRBV9 combines with J gene TRBJ2-7, with D perhaps matching TRBD1 (5 bases). The CDR3 runs to 15 residues. The V end lost 4 bases, the J end lost 3 bases, and 17 bases lay between the germline ends. The germline V gene encodes CDR1 SGDLS and CDR2 YYNGEE. CDR3 nucleotide sequence: TGTGCCAGCAGCTCTCAAGGTGACAGCTACTACGAGCAGTACTTC. Amino acids: CASSSQGDSYYEQYF.

The V and J genes are TRBV4-3 and TRBJ2-5; TRBD2 might be the D (7 bases). Per germline, CDR1 LGHNA and CDR2 YSLEER. This CDR3 is 17 amino acids long. V gave up 0 bases and J gave up 5 bases, with 19 bases separating them. CDR3 in amino acids: CASSQDGGASGPETQYF. CDR3 nucleotides: TGCGCCAGCAGCCAAGATGGGGGGGCCAGCGGGCCGGAGACCCAGTACTTC.

As regards this clonotype: The junction departs from the called germline gene at one end, perhaps through a read error. The chain couples TRBV29-1 to TRBJ2-3; maybe TRBD1 (5 bases). The CDR3 runs 11 residues. In germline, CDR1 is SQVTM, CDR2 ANQGSEA. The CDR3 DNA reads as TGCAGCGTTGAAACCAGGGATATGCAGTATTTT. Translating gives CSVETRDMQYF.

CDR3 sequence (DNA): TGTGCCAGCTCACCACTTGGACAAAGCACAGATACGCAGTATTTT. Protein: CASSPLGQSTDTQYF. The chain carries TRBV18 and TRBJ2-3; perhaps TRBD1 as D (5 bases). The CDR3 covers 15 residues. Trimming left V 1 base short and J 0 bases short, with 8 bases between. The V gene's germline CDR1 is KGHSH and CDR2 LQKENI.

The chain employs TRBV25-1 and TRBJ2-1, with D perhaps TRBD2 (5 bases). Between the trimmed V and J ends, which lost 2 bases and 0 bases, there was a span of 11 bases. CDR3 length equals 16 residues. Germline CDR1 and CDR2: MGHDK and SYGVNS. The CDR3 DNA is TGTGCCAGCAGTGAACAAGGGAGCGGCTCCTACAATGAGCAGTTCTTC. It specifies CASSEQGSGSYNEQFF. Full variable domain (missing parts from reference TRBV25-1 and TRBJ2-1): EADIYQTPRYLVIGTGKKITLECSQTMGHDKMYWYQQDPGMELHLIHYSYGVNSTEKGDLSSESTVSRIRTEHFPLTLESARPSHTSQYLCASSEQGSGSYNEQFFGPGTRLTVL.